This T cell receptor beta chain emerged from a study of blood T cells in healthy people across ages. Study background: About one barcoded TCR beta cDNA was captured per two T cells.

Russia was home to the donors, healthy Caucasian individuals aged about 6 to 90. Trimming cost V 2 bases and J 5 bases, with 16 bases left between them. The length of the CDR3 is 15 residues. Combining a sample-barcoded 5' primer with a J-beta primer mix, a second PCR ran for roughly 6 to 12 cycles. MiXCR was run by TCRdb on the 5' RACE reads, yielding one entry per CDR3 protein. The sample comprises hundreds of thousands of distinct CDR3 sequences, around three fifths of which are singletons, and around a quarter rests with the top ten. V is TRBV12-3 or TRBV12-4 and J is TRBJ2-7, with unresolved D. The TCR comes from a man in his forties or fifties in good health. What was sequenced was blood. The CDR3 spells CASSLWAGNRNEQYF. The CDR3, as DNA: TGTGCCAGCAGTTTATGGGCAGGTAATCGAAACGAGCAGTACTTC.